The 5 T cell receptor beta chains below all came from one sample that was sequenced in a study of metastatic and nonmetastatic thyroid tumors. With MiXCR, TCRdb called clones anew from the PCR reads. This sample has some 7,000 clones, with about 26% found just once. Thyroid surgery was performed in patients who had received no treatment beforehand. Sequencing used adjacent normal tissue. These TCRs come from a male donor with papillary thyroid cancer or a benign thyroid nodule (not recorded which). Some clones in this sample may be carry-over from other donors' samples.

This clone is judged medium-sized (0.01 to 0.1%). V is TRBV7-6 and J is TRBJ1-6; D uncertain. The CDR3 length is 13 residues. The V gene's germline CDR1 is SGHVS and CDR2 FNYEAQ. V was shortened by 8 bases and J by 0 bases, with 5 bases between the two germline ends. Here the CDR3 DNA reads TGTGCCAGCCAGGACTCCTATAATTCACCCCTCCACTTT. It is translated as CASQDSYNSPLHF.

This clone qualifies as medium-sized (0.01 to 0.1%). The chain has TRBV6-7 and TRBJ1-1; D possibly corresponds to TRBD1 (5 bases). TRBV6-7 is known as an ORF, though its function is uncertain. The CDR3 loop spans 16 amino acids. Trimming cost V 0 bases and J 4 bases, with 15 bases left between them. CDR3 loop: CASSYSDRGVGTEAFF. The CDR3 DNA reads TGTGCCAGCAGTTACTCAGACCGGGGGGTGGGCACTGAAGCTTTCTTT.

This clone showed up just a few times. This chain uses TRBV28 with TRBJ2-7; 10 bases match TRBD2. The CDR3 has 15 residues. Germline CDR1 reads MDHEN; CDR2 reads SYDVKM. With V trimmed by 4 bases and J by 3 bases, 6 bases remained unmatched. The chain's CDR3 is CASSSFGLAVYEQYF. The CDR3 DNA is TGTGCCAGCAGTTCTTTTGGACTAGCGGTCTACGAGCAGTACTTC.

This clone was detected only a few times. This rearrangement joins TRBV7-2 to TRBJ2-7, with 12 bases lining up with TRBD2. Germline V gene lookup returns CDR1 SGHTA and CDR2 FQGNSA. V lost 6 bases and J lost 3; bases outside the gene matches: 6. CDR3 length: 15 amino acids. As DNA, the CDR3 is TGTGCCAGCAGGGGGGTACTAGCGGGGGGCTACGAGCAGTACTTC. This translates into CASRGVLAGGYEQYF.

This clone is labeled as medium-sized. The chain couples TRBV7-2 to TRBJ2-7, with 15 bases that match TRBD2. Germline CDR1 and CDR2: SGHTA and FQGNSA. This CDR3 region has 15 residues. V lost 1 base, J lost 11 bases, and 6 bases stayed unmatched. DNA for the CDR3: TGTGCCAGCAGCTTAGACGGACTAGCGGGAGGGGGAAAGTACTTC. Protein product: CASSLDGLAGGGKYF.